A single T cell receptor (beta chain) is shown here with its context. Its matching antigen is unknown. This entry is derived from a study of CXCR3-negative and CXCR3-positive naive CD8 T cells. Notes on the study in general: CXCR3-expressing naive cells carried TRB CDR3s more hydrophobic than those of CXCR3-negative naive cells.

Per germline, CDR1 SGHDT and CDR2 YYEEEE. This CDR3 is 13 amino acids long. Each TRB cDNA library was prepared by 5' RACE (with UMI labels). Following a re-call of the 5' RACE reads, TCRdb has one entry per CDR3 protein and lacks DNA. This sample's table reports 80,000 to 95,000 distinct CDR3 sequences. This receptor was obtained from a human donor in good health. Some clones in this sample may be carry-over from other donors' samples. The sequencing sample was made of naive CXCR3- CD8+ T cells from blood. The subset is: CD45RO-CCR7+CD27+CD95- naive CD8+ T cells lacking CXCR3 (TNR3-). This chain connects TRBV5-6 to TRBJ2-1. CDR3 protein: CASSFGLSNEQFF. Looking up the rest from reference TRBV5-6 and TRBJ2-1 gives the full variable domain: DAGVTQSPTHLIKTRGQQVTLRCSPKSGHDTVSWYQQALGQGPQFIFQYYEEEERQRGNFPDRFSGHQFPNYSSELNVNALLLGDSALYLCASSFGLSNEQFFGPGTRLTVL.